These 8 T cell receptor beta chains were all obtained from the same sample, sequenced in a study of Graves' ophthalmopathy and Graves' hyperthyroidism. From RNA, the CDR3 regions of TCR beta chains were amplified and sequenced. Second-round multiplex PCR followed a first-round RT-PCR using HTBI primers. One entry per CDR3 protein, called by TCRdb with MiXCR from the multiplex PCR reads. The sample includes around 660,000 distinct CDR3 sequences, under 50% of them seen just once. The sample was peripheral blood. These receptors originate from an adult man with Graves' ophthalmopathy.

The CDR3 reads CASSSRDYNTEAFF. The DNA for the CDR3 is TGTGCCAGCAGTTCCAGGGATTATAACACTGAAGCTTTCTTT. The J gene is TRBJ1-1, the V gene TRBV2, with D perhaps matching TRBD1 (5 bases). The V end lost 5 bases, the J end lost 2 bases, and 12 bases lay between the germline ends. Germline assignment: CDR1 SNHLY and CDR2 FYNNEI. There are 14 residues in the CDR3.

Of note for this clonotype: This clone may be a read error of a much larger clone one base away. DNA for the CDR3: TGTGCCAGCAGAGCCCGGGACAGGGGCCCCAGGGAGCTGTTTTTT. This translates into CASRARDRGPRELFF. The chain links TRBV7-9 to TRBJ2-2; 10 nucleotides match TRBD1. CDR1 is SEHNR and CDR2 is FQNEAQ in the germline V gene (reference sequence). This CDR3 region has 15 residues. Trimming removed 6 bases from V and 9 bases from J; junction bases left unmatched: 10.

This clonotype was seen at least ten times. The rearrangement uses TRBV7-9 and TRBJ2-5; no clear D gene. The CDR3 contains 12 residues. Per germline, CDR1 SEHNR and CDR2 FQNEAQ (reference sequence). The V end was cut by 1 base, the J end by 5 bases, with 5 bases between. CDR3 sequence reads: CASSLDPETQYF. The CDR3 DNA is TGTGCCAGCAGCTTAGATCCGGAGACCCAGTACTTC.

The V call is TRBV11-3, the J call TRBJ2-7; 7 bases align to TRBD2. CDR3 length: 18 amino acids. V lost 4 bases, J lost 0 bases, and 15 bases stayed unmatched. Germline V gene lookup returns CDR1 SGHNT and CDR2 YENEEA. The DNA of the CDR3 is TGTGCCAGCAGCTCCCACCCGAGTCTAGCGGCCAGCTCCTACGAGCAGTACTTC. Amino acids: CASSSHPSLAASSYEQYF.

The V gene is TRBV19, the J gene TRBJ1-1; 7 bases match TRBD1. This CDR3 region has 15 residues. CDR1 and CDR2 from the germline V gene are LNHDA and SQIVND (reference sequence). Trimming at V came to 1 base and at J to 2 bases, leaving 4 bases not matched to a gene. The CDR3 nucleotides are TGTGCCAGTAGTATAGGACAGGGCCTCAACACTGAAGCTTTCTTT. It translates to CASSIGQGLNTEAFF.

This clonotype was observed at least ten times. The rearrangement joins TRBV6-5 to TRBJ1-2; possible D gene TRBD1, 5 bases. Germline V gene lookup returns CDR1 MNHEY and CDR2 SVGAGI. The germline V and J ends were trimmed by 0 bases and 4 bases, with 9 bases remaining between them. This CDR3 has 14 amino acids. The CDR3 sequence: CASSYSAGRYGYTF. For the CDR3, the DNA is TGTGCCAGCAGTTACTCGGCAGGGCGCTATGGCTACACCTTC.

The chain has TRBV9 and TRBJ1-5; tentatively, D is TRBD1 (5 bases). V dropped 3 bases and J dropped 14 bases, with 18 bases sitting between them. The CDR3 totals 13 residues. Germline V gene data show CDR1 as SGDLS and CDR2 as YYNGEE. CDR3 sequence: CASSAGTDSYEHF. Here the CDR3 DNA reads TGTGCCAGCAGCGCCGGGACGGACTCCTACGAGCATTTT. The variable domain in full, with the rest retrieved from reference TRBV9 and TRBJ1-5, is DSGVTQTPKHLITATGQRVTLRCSPRSGDLSVYWYQQSLDQGLQFLIQYYNGEERAKGNILERFSAQQFPDLHSELNLSSLELGDSALYFCASSAGTDSYEHFGDGTRLSIL.

Comments on this clonotype: At one end, the junction sequence differs from germline, possibly due to a read error. The rearrangement joins TRBV10-2 to TRBJ2-2; 8 bases are shared with TRBD1. This CDR3 is 16 amino acids long. In germline, CDR1 is WSHSY, CDR2 SAAADI. The CDR3 bases are TGTGCCAGCTCACCCAGGACAGGGATGGACACCGGGGAGCTGTTTTTT. Translation: CASSPRTGMDTGELFF.